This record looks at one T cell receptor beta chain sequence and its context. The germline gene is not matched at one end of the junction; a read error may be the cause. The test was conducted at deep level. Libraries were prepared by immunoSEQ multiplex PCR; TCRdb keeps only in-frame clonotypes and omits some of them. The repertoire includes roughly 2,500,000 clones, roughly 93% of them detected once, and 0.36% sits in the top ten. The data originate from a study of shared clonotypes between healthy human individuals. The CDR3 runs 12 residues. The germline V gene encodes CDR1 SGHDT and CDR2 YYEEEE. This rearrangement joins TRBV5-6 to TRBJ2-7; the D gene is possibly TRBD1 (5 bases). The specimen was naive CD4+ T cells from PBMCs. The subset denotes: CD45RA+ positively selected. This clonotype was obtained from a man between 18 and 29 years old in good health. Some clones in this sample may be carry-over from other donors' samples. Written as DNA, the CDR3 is TGTGCCAGCAGGTCTGGGGCCCGGGCCTTAGTCTTC. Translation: CASRSGARALVF.